Listed below are T cell receptor beta chains from one sample, sequenced in a study of OX40 agonist ivuxolimab in advanced cancers. The protocol was immunoSEQ multiplex PCR, while the TCRdb copy is restricted to in-frame clones and leaves out a portion. The table shows about 35,000 clones, with 76% occurring only once. The material sequenced was CD4+ or CD8+ T cells sorted from blood, taken in a trial of the OX40 agonist ivuxolimab. The source is an adult with an advanced solid tumor such as melanoma, head and neck, liver or kidney cancer. Both conserved end residues are part of each CDR3. D genes are given only for firm matches. The listing skips clone size in some rows; elsewhere it reads once, few, many or a size class.

v_call: TRBV18
d_call: .
j_call: TRBJ1-5
clone_size: .
cdr3_aa: CASSPLSSYDSNQPQHF
cdr3_nt: TGTGCCAGCTCACCACTATCATCATACGATAGCAATCAGCCCCAGCATTTT

v_call: TRBV6-1
d_call: .
j_call: TRBJ1-1
clone_size: .
cdr3_aa: CASRVTENTEAFF
cdr3_nt: TGTGCCAGCAGGGTGACAGAGAACACTGAAGCTTTCTTT

v_call: TRBV2
d_call: .
j_call: TRBJ2-2
clone_size: few
cdr3_aa: CASIGLLPTGELFF
cdr3_nt: TGTGCCAGCATCGGACTGCTTCCGACTGGGGAGCTGTTTTTT

v_call: TRBV5-1
d_call: TRBD1
j_call: TRBJ2-7
clone_size: few
cdr3_aa: CASSLESQGAYEQYF
cdr3_nt: TGCGCCAGCAGCTTGGAATCCCAGGGGGCCTACGAGCAGTACTTC

v_call: TRBV30
d_call: .
j_call: TRBJ1-5
clone_size: .
cdr3_aa: CAWSLRDGQPQHF
cdr3_nt: TGTGCCTGGAGTCTCCGGGACGGGCAGCCCCAGCATTTT

v_call: TRBV10-3
d_call: .
j_call: TRBJ2-5
clone_size: .
cdr3_aa: CAISEDVRETQYF
cdr3_nt: TGTGCCATCAGTGAGGATGTCAGGGAGACCCAGTACTTC

v_call: TRBV30
d_call: TRBD2
j_call: TRBJ2-6
clone_size: .
cdr3_aa: CAWSPAGGLGANVLTF
cdr3_nt: TGTGCCTGGAGTCCCGCGGGGGGGCTCGGGGCCAACGTCCTGACTTTC

v_call: TRBV18
d_call: TRBD1
j_call: TRBJ1-4
clone_size: .
cdr3_aa: CASSPAVTGVEKLFF
cdr3_nt: TGTGCCAGCTCACCGGCCGTGACAGGGGTTGAAAAACTGTTTTTT

v_call: TRBV7-9
d_call: .
j_call: TRBJ1-1
clone_size: .
cdr3_aa: CASSLETGGNTEAFF
cdr3_nt: TGTGCCAGCAGCTTAGAGACAGGTGGGAACACTGAAGCTTTCTTT

v_call: TRBV2
d_call: .
j_call: TRBJ1-1
clone_size: .
cdr3_aa: CASRWGEAFF
cdr3_nt: TGTGCCAGCAGGTGGGGAGAAGCTTTCTTT

v_call: TRBV2
d_call: .
j_call: TRBJ2-5
clone_size: .
cdr3_aa: CASSEGHRQETQYF
cdr3_nt: TGTGCCAGCAGTGAAGGCCACAGACAAGAGACCCAGTACTTC

v_call: TRBV4-2
d_call: TRBD2
j_call: TRBJ2-5
clone_size: .
cdr3_aa: CASKLAGNQETQYF
cdr3_nt: TGTGCCAGCAAGCTAGCGGGTAACCAAGAGACCCAGTACTTC

v_call: TRBV6-6
d_call: .
j_call: TRBJ1-5
clone_size: .
cdr3_aa: CASSPNSNQPQHF
cdr3_nt: TGTGCCAGCAGCCCTAACAGCAATCAGCCCCAGCATTTT

v_call: TRBV19
d_call: TRBD1
j_call: TRBJ2-2
clone_size: .
cdr3_aa: CASRDLGTAYTGELFF
cdr3_nt: TGTGCCAGTAGGGACCTGGGGACAGCATACACCGGGGAGCTGTTTTTT

v_call: TRBV2
d_call: .
j_call: TRBJ1-5
clone_size: .
cdr3_aa: CASRKGNQPQHF
cdr3_nt: TGTGCCAGCAGAAAGGGCAATCAGCCCCAGCATTTT

v_call: TRBV6-1
d_call: .
j_call: TRBJ1-2
clone_size: .
cdr3_aa: CASSLTIPGYTF
cdr3_nt: TGTGCCAGCAGCCTTACGATCCCGGGCTACACCTTC

v_call: TRBV29-1
d_call: .
j_call: TRBJ2-1
clone_size: .
cdr3_aa: CSVRAGSSYNEQFF
cdr3_nt: TGCAGCGTTCGGGCCGGTAGCTCCTACAATGAGCAGTTCTTC

v_call: TRBV6-1
d_call: .
j_call: TRBJ1-1
clone_size: .
cdr3_aa: CASSEVGTGEAFF
cdr3_nt: TGTGCCAGCAGTGAAGTCGGGACGGGTGAAGCTTTCTTT

v_call: TRBV19
d_call: TRBD1
j_call: TRBJ1-6
clone_size: .
cdr3_aa: CASSQTGQWNSPLHF
cdr3_nt: TGTGCCAGTAGCCAAACGGGACAGTGGAATTCACCCCTCCACTTT

v_call: TRBV5-4
d_call: TRBD1
j_call: TRBJ1-6
clone_size: .
cdr3_aa: CASSFTGETSPLHF
cdr3_nt: TGTGCCAGCAGCTTCACAGGGGAGACTTCACCCCTCCACTTT

v_call: TRBV5-6
d_call: TRBD2
j_call: TRBJ2-1
clone_size: .
cdr3_aa: CASSALTSGGANEQFF
cdr3_nt: TGTGCCAGCAGCGCGTTGACTAGCGGGGGGGCCAATGAGCAGTTCTTC

v_call: TRBV29-1
d_call: .
j_call: TRBJ1-2
clone_size: .
cdr3_aa: CSVGRGGYGYTF
cdr3_nt: TGCAGCGTTGGAAGGGGTGGCTATGGCTACACCTTC

v_call: TRBV19
d_call: TRBD1
j_call: TRBJ1-2
clone_size: .
cdr3_aa: CASSPLQGRDYGYTF
cdr3_nt: TGTGCCAGTAGTCCACTACAGGGGAGAGACTATGGCTACACCTTC

v_call: TRBV11-2
d_call: .
j_call: TRBJ2-5
clone_size: .
cdr3_aa: CASSLGKLTGTQYF
cdr3_nt: TGTGCCAGCAGCTTAGGGAAGCTAACGGGGACCCAGTACTTC

v_call: TRBV25-1
d_call: TRBD1
j_call: TRBJ1-1
clone_size: .
cdr3_aa: CASGTGDTEAFF
cdr3_nt: TGTGCCAGCGGAACAGGGGACACTGAAGCTTTCTTT